The 19 T cell receptor beta chains listed next were all sequenced from one sample in a study of OX40 agonist ivuxolimab in advanced cancers. Profiled with immunoSEQ multiplex PCR; TCRdb holds only in-frame clones, not every one. The data hold 51,000 or so clones, with roughly 78% observed a single time. This material consisted of CD4+ or CD8+ T cells sorted from blood, taken in a trial of the OX40 agonist ivuxolimab. The receptors were sampled from an adult with an advanced solid tumor such as melanoma, head and neck, liver or kidney cancer.

The genes are TRBV7-9 and TRBJ2-5; 7 nucleotides align to TRBD2. Germline CDR1 and CDR2: SEHNR and FQNEAQ (reference sequence). The CDR3 has 13 residues. Unmatched junction bases numbered 7, after V lost 7 bases and J lost 5 bases. The CDR3 protein is CASKLREKETQYF. CDR3 sequence (DNA): TGTGCCAGCAAGTTGCGGGAGAAGGAGACCCAGTACTTC.

In DNA form, the CDR3 reads TGTGCCAGCCTAGGACAGAGCGGGGAGGCCCAGTACTTC. Residues: CASLGQSGEAQYF. The chain has TRBV6-1 and TRBJ2-5; D perhaps matches TRBD2 (7 bases). The CDR3 sequence is 13 residues long. The V gene's germline CDR1 is MNHNS and CDR2 SASEGT. Trimming took off 8 bases at V and 9 bases at J, with 19 bases between the two ends.

The V gene is TRBV19, the J gene TRBJ1-5, with D uncertain. The germline gives CDR1 LNHDA, CDR2 SQIVND (reference sequence). The CDR3 length is 14 residues. The V end lost 3 bases, the J end lost 1 base, and 7 bases lay between the germline ends. The CDR3, as DNA: TGTGCCAGTAGTATTTATCAGAGCAATCAGCCCCAGCATTTT. Translation gives CASSIYQSNQPQHF.

J is TRBJ1-6 and V is TRBV14, with TRBD1 matching 7 bases. CDR1 is SGHDN and CDR2 is FVKESK in the germline V gene. This CDR3 spans 14 amino acids. Unmatched junction bases numbered 10, after V lost 6 bases and J lost 11 bases. CDR3 protein: CASSIRQGGAPLHF. The CDR3 nucleotides read TGTGCCAGCAGTATAAGACAGGGCGGCGCACCCCTCCACTTT.

This chain connects TRBV6-1 to TRBJ2-3, with 10 bases aligning to TRBD2. Per germline, CDR1 MNHNS and CDR2 SASEGT. This CDR3 region has 15 residues. Trimming at V came to 10 bases and at J to 1 base, leaving 8 bases not matched to a gene. Here the CDR3 reads CATGTSALRTDTQYF. The CDR3 nucleotides are TGTGCCACCGGGACTAGCGCCTTACGCACAGATACGCAGTATTTT.

V gene TRBV6-1 combines with J gene TRBJ2-2; possibly TRBD1 for D (6 bases). The CDR3 is 15 residues long. Germline CDR1 and CDR2: MNHNS and SASEGT. Between the trimmed V and J ends, which lost 7 bases and 2 bases, there was a span of 14 bases. The CDR3 loop reads CASNSRGVNTGELFF. As DNA, the CDR3 is TGTGCCAGCAATAGCAGGGGAGTTAACACCGGGGAGCTGTTTTTT.

The sample holds a few counts of this clone. Compared with germline, one end of the junction differs, possibly owing to a read error. This rearrangement joins TRBV2 to TRBJ2-2; 9 bases agree with TRBD1. The CDR3 contains 16 residues. CDR1 and CDR2 from the germline V gene are SNHLY and FYNNEI. The chain's CDR3 is CATSDPGTGTTGELFF. In DNA, the CDR3 is TGTGCCACCAGTGACCCCGGGACAGGGACCACCGGGGAGCTGTTTTTT.

On this clone: At one of its ends the junction is not consistent with the germline gene, which may arise from a read error. For the CDR3, the DNA is TGTGCCAGCAGCTCCACCCTAGAGAGCTACAAGCAGTACTTC. Translating it yields CASSSTLESYKQYF. The rearrangement links TRBV7-6 to TRBJ2-7; D not resolved. Germline assignment: CDR1 SGHVS and CDR2 FNYEAQ. The CDR3 has 14 amino acids.

The rearrangement joins TRBV11-2 to TRBJ2-3; TRBD2 matches at 11 bases. Looked up from germline, CDR1 is SGHAT and CDR2 is FQNNGV. The junction had 6 bases not matched to a gene; V was cut back by 4 bases and J by 6 bases. The CDR3 consists of 15 residues. DNA for the CDR3: TGTGCCAGCAGCTCAATAGCGGGAGGGCCGGATACGCAGTATTTT. Its protein product is CASSSIAGGPDTQYF.

The V gene is TRBV5-1, the J gene TRBJ1-1; D gene unclear. The V and J ends lost 0 bases and 0 bases respectively, with 3 bases between them. Germline-derived CDR1 and CDR2 are SGHRS and YFSETQ. CDR3 size: 13 residues. CDR3 sequence reads: CASSLEVNTEAFF. CDR3 nucleotide sequence: TGCGCCAGCAGCTTGGAAGTGAACACTGAAGCTTTCTTT.

This clone was observed a single time. This rearrangement joins TRBV7-2 to TRBJ2-6; D possibly corresponds to TRBD2 (6 bases). The germline V gene encodes CDR1 SGHTA and CDR2 FQGNSA. This CDR3 has 15 residues. Trimming left V 5 bases short and J 2 bases short, with 10 bases between. The CDR3 here is CASSQGGPGANVLTF. CDR3 bases: TGTGCCAGCAGCCAGGGAGGACCTGGGGCCAACGTCCTGACTTTC.

The chain employs TRBV6-5 and TRBJ2-5; 11 bases match TRBD2. In germline, CDR1 is MNHEY, CDR2 SVGAGI. This CDR3 has 14 amino acids. V trimming: 8 bases; J trimming: 5 bases; junction bases outside the gene matches: 7. The CDR3 bases are TGTGCCAGCTCAACTAGCGGGAGAACTGAGACCCAGTACTTC. It codes for CASSTSGRTETQYF.

The chain employs TRBV29-1 and TRBJ2-5; D may be TRBD1 (6 bases). Between the trimmed V and J ends, which lost 5 bases and 2 bases, there was a span of 15 bases. This CDR3 contains 14 residues. Germline CDR1 is SQVTM and CDR2 is ANQGSEA. CDR3 sequence reads: CSVTPGQQQETQYF. For the CDR3, the DNA is TGCAGCGTTACCCCGGGACAACAGCAAGAGACCCAGTACTTC.

The chain employs TRBV28 and TRBJ2-7; the D is unclear. This CDR3 region has 14 residues. V lost 2 bases, J lost 6 bases, and 14 bases lay in between. Germline V gene sequence: CDR1 MDHEN, CDR2 SYDVKM. CDR3 loop: CASSLDPLTVEQYF. The CDR3 DNA reads as TGTGCCAGCAGTTTAGATCCTCTAACCGTCGAGCAGTACTTC.

V is TRBV6-1 and J is TRBJ2-1; D is uncertain. Germline CDR1 and CDR2: MNHNS and SASEGT. This CDR3 spans 15 amino acids. V was pared by 7 bases and J by 5 bases, with 18 bases between. The CDR3 nucleotides are TGTGCCAGCATGACGGATGGAAGGCTCCACAATGAGCAGTTCTTC. Its protein is CASMTDGRLHNEQFF.

This rearrangement joins TRBV6-1 to TRBJ2-7; TRBD1 matches at 7 bases. Germline trimming cut 4 bases from V and 5 bases from J; bases unmatched to any gene: 5. Germline V gives CDR1 MNHNS, CDR2 SASEGT. This CDR3 comprises 13 residues. The CDR3 protein is CASSGTGTDEQYF. CDR3 in DNA: TGTGCCAGCAGTGGAACCGGGACAGACGAGCAGTACTTC.

The chain links TRBV5-3 to TRBJ2-5, with TRBD2 identical over 9 bases. TRBV5-3 is an ORF, and what it does is uncertain. Trimming at V came to 0 bases and at J to 2 bases, leaving 5 bases not matched to a gene. The CDR3 has 16 residues. Written as DNA, the CDR3 is TGTGCCAGAAGCTTGGTGACTAGCGGACTTCAAGAGACCCAGTACTTC. Its protein is CARSLVTSGLQETQYF.

This chain connects TRBV2 to TRBJ1-1; D perhaps matches TRBD1 (6 bases). Trimming pared 6 bases from V and 10 bases from J, leaving 18 bases between. Germline CDR1 reads SNHLY; CDR2 reads FYNNEI. The CDR3 length is 13 residues. For the CDR3, the DNA is TGTGCCAGCAGGGGCCAGGGGTTAAGGGGAGCTTTCTTT. Translated, it gives CASRGQGLRGAFF.

The V call is TRBV19, the J call TRBJ2-1, with 15 bases aligning to TRBD2. The V gene end was trimmed by 4 bases and the J gene end by 4 bases; junction bases not matched to a gene: 11. The CDR3 has 19 residues. The germline CDR1 and CDR2 sequences are LNHDA and SQIVND (reference sequence). CDR3 amino acids: CASSNLGLAGGPKYNEQFF. The CDR3 DNA reads TGTGCCAGTAGTAATCTAGGACTAGCGGGAGGGCCTAAATACAATGAGCAGTTCTTC.